The 11 T cell receptor beta chains below all came from one sample that was sequenced in a study of OX40 agonist ivuxolimab in advanced cancers. The repertoire was sequenced with immunoSEQ multiplex PCR; TCRdb's copy has only in-frame clones and lacks some. The repertoire includes about 50,000 clones, 84% of them detected once, and approximately 0.61% sits in the top ten. The sequencing used CD4+ or CD8+ T cells sorted from blood, collected in a trial of the OX40 agonist ivuxolimab. The source is an adult with an advanced solid tumor such as melanoma, head and neck, liver or kidney cancer.

This chain links TRBV5-8 with TRBJ1-5, with 7 bases identical to TRBD1. CDR1 SGHTS and CDR2 YDEGEE come from the germline V gene. The CDR3 covers 15 residues. The J segment lost 4 bases and the V segment lost 0 bases, leaving 4 bases of the junction unmatched. CDR3 nucleotides: TGTGCCAGCAGCTTGGAAACAGGGGCTAATCAGCCCCAGCATTTT. This gives the protein CASSLETGANQPQHF.

This clone showed up just a few times. The J gene is TRBJ2-1, the V gene TRBV11-2, with no clear D. Between the trimmed V and J ends, which lost 3 bases and 5 bases, there was a span of 14 bases. The CDR3 has 15 residues. Germline V gene lookup returns CDR1 SGHAT and CDR2 FQNNGV. The CDR3 is CASSFTGGEHNEQFF. The CDR3 bases are TGTGCCAGCAGCTTCACGGGCGGTGAGCACAATGAGCAGTTCTTC.

This chain uses TRBV7-2 with TRBJ2-7, with D uncertain. Trimming stripped 3 bases from V and 6 bases from J, with 15 bases between. Germline V gene lookup returns CDR1 SGHTA and CDR2 FQGNSA. There are 14 residues in the CDR3. The CDR3 DNA is TGTGCCAGCAGCTTCTTGGGCCCGCCGGGCGAGCAGTACTTC. Translating gives CASSFLGPPGEQYF.

The rearrangement links TRBV28 to TRBJ1-6; D is perhaps TRBD1 (6 bases). CDR1 and CDR2 (germline): MDHEN, SYDVKM. Trimming removed 3 bases at V and 3 bases at J, with 21 bases between. This CDR3 is built from 19 residues. CDR3: CASSLGGREPEVYNSPLHF. In nucleotides, the CDR3 is TGTGCCAGCAGTTTGGGGGGGCGGGAGCCTGAGGTCTATAATTCACCCCTCCACTTT.

CDR3 bases: TGTGCCATCGAGAGGGCAGGCCCCGGGACTAGAAGTTCGTGGGGGTCCTACAATGAGCAGTTCTTC. This encodes CAIERAGPGTRSSWGSYNEQFF. The chain has TRBV10-3 and TRBJ2-1, with 8 nucleotides matching TRBD2. V lost 8 bases and J lost 1; bases outside the gene matches: 28. CDR1 and CDR2 (germline): ENHRY, SYGVKD. This CDR3 contains 22 residues.

The chain couples TRBV28 to TRBJ2-3; D might be TRBD2 (6 bases). Germline V gene sequence: CDR1 MDHEN, CDR2 SYDVKM. V lost 6 bases and J lost 3, with 16 bases in between. This CDR3 is 15 amino acids long. The CDR3 DNA reads as TGTGCCAGCAGCCACAGACTAGGCCAGACAGATACGCAGTATTTT. Residues: CASSHRLGQTDTQYF.

The J gene is TRBJ1-5, the V gene TRBV18; the D is unclear. From germline, CDR1 is KGHSH and CDR2 LQKENI. The germline V and J ends were trimmed by 2 bases and 7 bases, with 3 bases remaining between them. The CDR3 contains 11 residues. The CDR3 here is CASSPAQPQHF. CDR3 sequence (DNA): TGTGCCAGCTCACCAGCGCAGCCCCAGCATTTT.

The CDR3 is CASSFGGRTRDQPQHF. The CDR3 coding sequence is TGTGCCAGCAGTTTCGGTGGGAGGACTCGTGATCAGCCCCAGCATTTT. The chain combines TRBV28 with TRBJ1-5; the D is unclear. CDR3 length: 16 residues. The germline gives CDR1 MDHEN, CDR2 SYDVKM. V was shortened by 3 bases and J by 5 bases, with 17 bases between the two germline ends.

The chain employs TRBV28 and TRBJ2-5, with TRBD2 matching 8 bases. The CDR3 totals 14 residues. After removal of 5 bases from V and 3 bases from J, the junction contained 5 bases not matched to a gene. The germline V gene has CDR1 MDHEN and CDR2 SYDVKM. The CDR3 region has the DNA TGTGCCAGCAGTCCCCCCGGGAGGGAAGAGACCCAGTACTTC. Its protein is CASSPPGREETQYF.

The chain uses TRBV19 and TRBJ2-3; D not resolved. V was cut by 3 bases and J by 0 bases, with 13 bases left in between. The V gene's germline CDR1 is LNHDA and CDR2 SQIVND (reference sequence). The CDR3 length is 16 residues. The DNA for the CDR3 is TGTGCCAGTAGTATCATGTGGAGATCTAGCACAGATACGCAGTATTTT. This sequence encodes CASSIMWRSSTDTQYF.

The genes are TRBV9 and TRBJ2-2; 16 bases are a match to TRBD2. This CDR3 has 22 residues. Germline V gene data show CDR1 as SGDLS and CDR2 as YYNGEE. V dropped 3 bases and J dropped 4; count of bases not matched to a gene: 18. As DNA, the CDR3 is TGTGCCAGCAGCGCCTCCCTCCTGGCGGGACTAGCGGGGGGGGAGGGCACCGGGGAGCTGTTTTTT. Amino acid sequence: CASSASLLAGLAGGEGTGELFF.